This TCR beta chain was sequenced in a study of cytomegalovirus exposure and HLA in healthy donors. Study observations and caveats: Follow-up analysis found HLA locus-dependent TCR association rates, highest for DRB1 and lowest for HLA-C. Analyses of presence/absence relied on an assumption of roughly uniform sequencing depth across donors. One variant, a missense change in DCLRE1C, was linked in a later analysis to TCR beta V- and J-gene trimming.

About this clone itself: Its target is not known.

The study sampled nominally healthy donors, though unrecorded immune exposures were likely. J was trimmed by 7 bases and V by 5 bases; bases with no gene match: 2. The CDR3 covers 14 residues. Germline V lookup: CDR1 ENHRY, CDR2 SYGVKD. Vbeta (60) and Jbeta (13) primers were used in the PCR. Sequencing used immunoSEQ multiplex PCR; TCRdb keeps in-frame clones, though not all of them. This sample yields some 190,000 clones, of which roughly 78% are seen a single time; approximately 2.1% belongs to the top ten. This TCR derives from a woman between 25 and 40 years old in good health and CMV-seronegative. This chain uses TRBV10-3 with TRBJ1-6; 10 bases are a match to TRBD1. The sequencing input was PBMCs. The CDR3 sequence: CAISKDRGNSPLHF. CDR3 in DNA: TGTGCCATCAGTAAGGACAGGGGGAATTCACCCCTCCACTTT.